Each of the 27 T cell receptor beta chains below was sequenced from the same sample in a study of blood T cell repertoires in COVID-19. The protocol was immunoSEQ multiplex PCR, while the TCRdb copy is restricted to in-frame clones and leaves out a portion. The table shows around 110,000 clones, with just over 90% occurring only once. The sample comprised peripheral blood. Receptors were obtained from a human donor with active COVID-19. The donor label of this sample is uncertain.

With respect to this clone: One end of the junction is discordant with germline, which a read error may explain. Other nucleotide sequences in the sample specify the same CDR3. The chain links TRBV27 to TRBJ1-6; D not certain. From germline, CDR1 is MNHEY and CDR2 SMNVEV (reference sequence). This CDR3 contains 14 residues. CDR3 bases: TGTGCCAGCAGTTCTCGAGAGTATAATTCACCCCTTCACTTT. This gives the protein CASSSREYNSPLHF.

The J gene is TRBJ1-2, the V gene TRBV28; the D gene is possibly TRBD1 (5 bases). Trimming left V 7 bases short and J 4 bases short, with 16 bases between. CDR1 is MDHEN, CDR2 SYDVKM, per germline. CDR3 length equals 14 residues. CDR3 sequence: CASIRGGAPYGYTF. The CDR3 bases are TGTGCCAGCATACGGGGGGGAGCTCCCTATGGCTACACCTTC.

The V gene is TRBV7-2, the J gene TRBJ2-1; weak D call: TRBD2 (5 bases). The V and J ends lost 3 bases and 6 bases respectively, with 9 bases between them. Germline V gives CDR1 SGHTA, CDR2 FQGNSA. The CDR3 is 13 amino acids. The CDR3 DNA reads TGTGCCAGCAGCTTTCGAGGAGGCAATGAGCAGTTCTTC. Its protein product is CASSFRGGNEQFF. Combining the CDR3 with reference TRBV7-2 and TRBJ2-1 gives the whole variable domain GAGVSQSPSNKVTEKGKDVELRCDPISGHTALYWYRQSLGQGLEFLIYFQGNSAPDKSGLPSDRFSAERTGGSVSTLTIQRTQQEDSAVYLCASSFRGGNEQFFGPGTRLTVL.

CDR3: CASSQPRLNEGTGELFF. The CDR3 coding sequence is TGCGCCAGCAGCCAACCGCGACTGAACGAAGGAACCGGGGAGCTGTTTTTT. The genes are TRBV4-1 and TRBJ2-2; no clear D gene. Germline values: CDR1 MGHRA, CDR2 YSYEKL. This CDR3 has 17 residues. Trimming stripped 2 bases from V and 5 bases from J, with 18 bases between.

The chain recombines TRBV7-9 with TRBJ2-5, with 14 bases identical to TRBD2. V gave up 5 bases and J gave up 3 bases; unmatched junction bases: 8. Germline V gene sequence: CDR1 SEHNR, CDR2 FQNEAQ (reference sequence). This CDR3 comprises 17 residues. The CDR3 nucleotides are TGTGCCAGCAGCGTCCTGGGACTAGCGGGGGACAAAGAGACCCAGTACTTC. Its translation is CASSVLGLAGDKETQYF.

This sequence joins TRBV9 and TRBJ1-4, with a tentative D call TRBD1 (6 bases). Trimming took off 4 bases at V and 0 bases at J, with 13 bases between the two ends. This CDR3 is 16 amino acids long. Germline V gene sequence: CDR1 SGDLS, CDR2 YYNGEE. The CDR3 nucleotides read TGTGCCAGCAGCCCGGTGGGGGCCCCAACTAATGAAAAACTGTTTTTT. As protein: CASSPVGAPTNEKLFF.

The J gene is TRBJ1-2, the V gene TRBV19; 7 bases align to TRBD1. V was clipped by 7 bases and J by 5 bases; unmatched bases: 7. The CDR3 is 13 residues long. Looked up from germline, CDR1 is LNHDA and CDR2 is SQIVND (reference sequence). Here the CDR3 reads CASTQGEWYGYTF. The CDR3 coding sequence is TGTGCCAGTACCCAGGGGGAATGGTATGGCTACACCTTC.

The CDR3 region has the DNA TGTGCCTGGAGTGTAATCAGCTATGGCTACACCTTC. Protein sequence: CAWSVISYGYTF. The chain recombines TRBV30 with TRBJ1-2; no clear D gene. The ends were cut back, 0 bases at V and 4 bases at J, with 6 bases in the middle. The CDR3 extends over 12 amino acids. CDR1 is GTSNPN and CDR2 is SVGIG in the germline V gene (reference sequence).

The chain joins TRBV7-9 to TRBJ1-2, with D hard to call. CDR3 length equals 16 residues. V lost 7 bases and J lost 4, with 22 bases in between. CDR1 and CDR2 (germline): SEHNR, FQNEAQ (reference sequence). In DNA form, the CDR3 reads TGTGCCAGCAACCCGCTGCTTCAGACACCATCCTATGGCTACACCTTC. Translating it yields CASNPLLQTPSYGYTF.

The J gene is TRBJ2-4, the V gene TRBV21-1; the table's D call, TRBD2, was not checked against the DNA. TRBV21-1 is reported as a pseudogene. CDR3 size: 21 residues. CDR3 region: CASSKYVGTSGGAVGKNIQYF. As DNA, the CDR3 is TGTGCCAGCAGCAAATATGTTGGGACTAGCGGGGGGGCCGTCGGCAAAAACATTCAGTACTTC.

Relative to its sample, this clone is medium-sized. The chain links TRBV23-1 to TRBJ2-7; TRBD1 matches 7 bases. TRBV23-1 is filed as an ORF, its function uncertain. V lost 11 bases, J lost 12 bases, and 16 bases stayed unmatched. The CDR3 is 12 amino acids. This CDR3 reads CAEVQGRPVGYF. The CDR3 coding sequence is TGCGCCGAGGTACAGGGGCGTCCAGTCGGGTACTTC.

J is TRBJ1-5 and V is TRBV4-1; D not resolved. The CDR3 is 13 amino acids. Germline V gene data show CDR1 as MGHRA and CDR2 as YSYEKL. The V gene lost 5 bases and the J gene lost 7 bases, with 12 bases spanning the gap. This CDR3 reads CASSYRIGQPQHF. In nucleotides, the CDR3 is TGCGCCAGCAGCTACCGAATCGGGCAGCCCCAGCATTTT.

V and J are TRBV9 and TRBJ1-2; a weak D match, TRBD1 (6 bases). V was shortened by 4 bases and J by 0 bases, with 19 bases between the two germline ends. The germline V gene has CDR1 SGDLS and CDR2 YYNGEE. This CDR3 spans 17 amino acids. The CDR3 bases are TGTGCCAGCAGCCCCGAGGGGGGGTTCGGTGCTAACTATGGCTACACCTTC. Translating it yields CASSPEGGFGANYGYTF.

The V gene is TRBV7-2, the J gene TRBJ2-3, with 7 bases that match TRBD2. CDR1 and CDR2 (germline): SGHTA, FQGNSA. J gave up 0 bases and V 3 bases, and 6 bases lay outside the gene matches. This CDR3 is 16 amino acids long. The CDR3 sequence is CASSLASGTSTDTQYF. For the CDR3, the DNA is TGTGCCAGCAGCTTGGCTAGCGGAACTAGCACAGATACGCAGTATTTT.

This chain uses TRBV9 with TRBJ1-1, with a possible D match to TRBD1 (5 bases). This CDR3 has 15 amino acids. V was pared by 0 bases and J by 1 base, with 10 bases between. Germline V gene data show CDR1 as SGDLS and CDR2 as YYNGEE. The CDR3 sequence is CASSVAHRPNTEAFF. The CDR3 DNA follows: TGTGCCAGCAGCGTAGCCCACAGGCCGAACACTGAAGCTTTCTTT.

This chain links TRBV6-5 with TRBJ1-2; D uncertain. The germline CDR1 and CDR2 sequences are MNHEY and SVGAGI. The CDR3 consists of 14 residues. V was cut by 7 bases and J by 1 base, with 13 bases left in between. CDR3 protein: CASKIYGNNYGYTF. The CDR3 nucleotides read TGTGCCAGCAAAATTTACGGTAATAACTATGGCTACACCTTC.

The gene calls are TRBV25-1 and TRBJ1-1, with 8 bases matching TRBD1. The CDR3 sequence is 17 residues long. Per the germline V gene, CDR1 is MGHDK and CDR2 is SYGVNS. V gave up 2 bases and J gave up 1 base; unmatched junction bases: 9. The CDR3 loop reads CASSEPITGGRNTEAFF. CDR3 DNA: TGTGCCAGCAGTGAACCAATTACAGGGGGAAGGAACACTGAAGCTTTCTTT. Looking up the rest from reference TRBV25-1 and TRBJ1-1 gives the full variable domain: EADIYQTPRYLVIGTGKKITLECSQTMGHDKMYWYQQDPGMELHLIHYSYGVNSTEKGDLSSESTVSRIRTEHFPLTLESARPSHTSQYLCASSEPITGGRNTEAFFGQGTRLTVV.

This clone was seen more than once but under ten times. The rearrangement uses TRBV2 and TRBJ2-7; 9 positions agree with TRBD1. From germline, CDR1 is SNHLY and CDR2 FYNNEI. The CDR3 runs to 15 residues. With V trimmed by 3 bases and J by 4 bases, 7 bases remained unmatched. The chain's CDR3 is CASSERDRVPYEQYF. In DNA form, the CDR3 reads TGTGCCAGCAGTGAGAGGGACAGGGTTCCTTACGAGCAGTACTTC.

This chain uses TRBV6-2 or TRBV6-3 with TRBJ2-7; 12 bases are shared with TRBD2. Per germline, CDR1 MNHEY and CDR2 SVGEGT. The V gene end was trimmed by 2 bases and the J gene end by 7 bases; junction bases not matched to a gene: 9. The CDR3 is made up of 16 amino acids. CDR3 protein: CASSYVGTSGSGEQYF. The CDR3 nucleotides read TGTGCCAGCAGTTACGTCGGGACTAGCGGGTCTGGGGAGCAGTACTTC.

The genes are TRBV24-1 and TRBJ2-5; tentative D call: TRBD1 (6 bases). CDR1 and CDR2 from the germline V gene are KGHDR and SFDVKD. Trimming took off 2 bases at V and 5 bases at J, with 11 bases between the two ends. The CDR3 length is 14 residues. The CDR3 DNA follows: TGTGCCACCAGTGATTGGGGGCCGGGGGAGACCCAGTACTTC. It codes for CATSDWGPGETQYF.

The J gene is TRBJ1-1, the V gene TRBV5-4; D is possibly TRBD1 (5 bases). CDR3 size: 14 residues. The V end was cut by 0 bases, the J end by 3 bases, with 9 bases between. Germline V lookup: CDR1 SGHNT, CDR2 YYREEE (reference sequence). The CDR3 region is CASSLVLGHTEAFF. The CDR3 region has the DNA TGTGCCAGCAGCTTGGTGCTGGGGCACACTGAAGCTTTCTTT.

The chain joins TRBV4-1 to TRBJ1-4; D is perhaps TRBD1 (5 bases). Trimming cost V 6 bases and J 5 bases, with 19 bases left between them. Germline V gene data show CDR1 as MGHRA and CDR2 as YSYEKL. This CDR3 has 16 residues. The CDR3 spells CASSPSDSSKNEKLFF. The CDR3 nucleotides are TGCGCCAGCAGTCCTTCCGACAGCTCGAAGAATGAAAAACTGTTTTTT.

The rearrangement links TRBV28 to TRBJ2-7, with 12 bases lining up with TRBD1. Germline trimming cut 7 bases from V and 7 bases from J; bases unmatched to any gene: 8. The CDR3 loop spans 14 amino acids. Germline-derived CDR1 and CDR2 are MDHEN and SYDVKM. CDR3 sequence: CASTRDRGLGEQYF. In nucleotides, the CDR3 is TGTGCCAGCACCCGGGACAGGGGGCTGGGGGAGCAGTACTTC.

Written as DNA, the CDR3 is TGTGCCAGCAGTAACCAGGGGTACTATGGCTACACCTTC. Protein: CASSNQGYYGYTF. This sequence joins TRBV7-2 and TRBJ1-2; TRBD1 is a possible D gene (6 bases). Germline V gene data show CDR1 as SGHTA and CDR2 as FQGNSA. The V end lost 6 bases, the J end lost 3 bases, and 11 bases lay between the germline ends. The CDR3 loop spans 13 amino acids.

This chain connects TRBV25-1 to TRBJ2-4; TRBD1 is a possible D gene (6 bases). The CDR3 runs 13 residues. Per the germline V gene, CDR1 is MGHDK and CDR2 is SYGVNS. V dropped 7 bases and J dropped 6 bases, with 13 bases sitting between them. CDR3 in amino acids: CASTDRMANIQYF. For the CDR3, the DNA is TGTGCCAGCACCGACAGGATGGCAAACATTCAGTACTTC.

The chain uses TRBV19 and TRBJ2-7; 8 bases are shared with TRBD1. This CDR3 spans 14 amino acids. V lost 4 bases and J lost 4; bases outside the gene matches: 6. Germline values: CDR1 LNHDA, CDR2 SQIVND (reference sequence). CDR3 loop: CASSRQGMGYEQYF. In nucleotides, the CDR3 is TGTGCCAGTAGTAGACAGGGGATGGGATACGAGCAGTACTTC.

This clone was seen a single time. V is TRBV4-3 and J is TRBJ2-1; 7 bases are shared with TRBD1. Germline V gene data show CDR1 as LGHNA and CDR2 as YSLEER. The CDR3 extends over 17 amino acids. The junction had 8 bases not matched to a gene; V was cut back by 3 bases and J by 0 bases. The CDR3 reads CASSQARTGDSYNEQFF. CDR3 nucleotide sequence: TGCGCCAGCAGCCAGGCGCGGACAGGCGACTCCTACAATGAGCAGTTCTTC.